This entry lists 14 T cell receptor beta chains sequenced from one sample in a study of T cells in Graves' hyperthyroidism and ophthalmopathy. The source material, RNA transcripts, was used to amplify TCR beta CDR3 regions. When the TCR CDR3 underwent first-round RT-PCR, the HTBI primer set was used. TCRdb reprocessed the multiplex PCR reads with MiXCR, giving one entry per CDR3 protein. This sample yields roughly 420,000 distinct CDR3 sequences, of which 15% to 19% are seen a single time; less than 15% belongs to the top ten. The source material was blood. These receptors originate from a woman in her late teens or twenties with Graves' hyperthyroidism.

There are a few counts of this clonotype. The chain recombines TRBV19 with TRBJ1-2; no firm D call. The CDR3 is 15 amino acids. V shed 5 bases and J shed 1 base, with 14 bases lying between them. CDR1 and CDR2 (germline): LNHDA, SQIVND (reference sequence). CDR3 in DNA: TGTGCCAGTAGTGAATCCCGCGTAGATAACTATGGCTACACCTTC. Protein product: CASSESRVDNYGYTF.

This clonotype was seen many times. CDR3: CASSLASRTSYEQYF. The CDR3 DNA reads as TGTGCCAGCAGCTTGGCCTCGCGAACATCCTACGAGCAGTACTTC. The chain carries TRBV5-8 and TRBJ2-7; no clear D gene. From germline, CDR1 is SGHTS and CDR2 YDEGEE. This CDR3 has 15 residues. Trimming left V 0 bases short and J 1 base short, with 11 bases between.

This rearrangement joins TRBV13 to TRBJ1-6; TRBD1 might be the D (5 bases). V lost 6 bases, J lost 6 bases, and 15 bases lay in between. The germline gives CDR1 PRHDT, CDR2 FYEKMQ (reference sequence). This CDR3 contains 15 residues. The CDR3 nucleotides are TGTGCCAGCAGTCTAACCGGGACTCTTAATTCACCCCTCCACTTT. It encodes CASSLTGTLNSPLHF.

This clonotype was counted many times. This chain joins TRBV3-1 and TRBJ1-1; D perhaps matches TRBD1 (5 bases). Trimming shortened V by 6 bases and J by 12 bases, and 17 bases separated the two germline ends. The CDR3 loop spans 12 amino acids. CDR1 is LGHDT and CDR2 is YNNKEL in the germline V gene (reference sequence). The CDR3 reads CASSGGAAKTFF. The CDR3 DNA reads TGTGCCAGCAGTGGAGGGGCAGCCAAAACTTTCTTT.

Turning to this clonotype: Since a much larger clone is just one base distant, this may be a read error. The chain combines TRBV27 with TRBJ2-3; D is unclear. CDR1 is MNHEY and CDR2 is SMNVEV in the germline V gene (reference sequence). The CDR3 runs to 14 residues. In DNA form, the CDR3 reads TGTGCCAGCAGTTTGTCCATCAGGCCCGATACGCAGTGTTTT. Translating gives CASSLSIRPDTQCF.

V and J are TRBV11-2 and TRBJ2-1, with D hard to call. The CDR3 runs to 16 residues. Trimming left V 0 bases short and J 0 bases short, with 9 bases between. CDR1 and CDR2 (germline): SGHAT, FQNNGV. CDR3 protein: CASSLDLRSSYNEQFF. CDR3 sequence (DNA): TGTGCCAGCAGCTTAGATCTGCGGAGCTCCTACAATGAGCAGTTCTTC.

The CDR3 spells CASRFRSNQPQHF. CDR3 DNA: TGTGCCAGCCGCTTTAGAAGCAATCAGCCCCAGCATTTT. The rearrangement uses TRBV2 and TRBJ1-5; D call uncertain. The CDR3 contains 13 residues. Trimming took 8 bases from V and 1 from J, leaving 9 bases between them. Germline CDR1 is SNHLY and CDR2 is FYNNEI.

This chain connects TRBV19 to TRBJ2-2; the D is unclear. CDR1 is LNHDA, CDR2 SQIVND, per germline (reference sequence). V gave up 5 bases and J gave up 3 bases, with 22 bases separating them. The CDR3 is made up of 18 amino acids. CDR3 in amino acids: CASSPLRKGPGYTGELFF. In DNA form, the CDR3 reads TGTGCCAGTAGTCCGCTTCGGAAGGGTCCAGGTTACACCGGGGAGCTGTTTTTT.

The chain has TRBV27 and TRBJ2-7; 7 bases fit TRBD1. This CDR3 region has 13 residues. Germline V gives CDR1 MNHEY, CDR2 SMNVEV (reference sequence). Germline trimming cut 4 bases from V and 3 bases from J; bases unmatched to any gene: 3. The CDR3: CASSSNRGYEQYF. The DNA for the CDR3 is TGTGCCAGCAGTTCGAACAGGGGCTACGAGCAGTACTTC.

This clonotype was counted ten times or more. The chain employs TRBV20-1 and TRBJ2-3, with TRBD2 matching over 7 bases. Germline CDR1 reads DFQATT; CDR2 reads SNEGSKA (reference sequence). V lost 0 bases, J lost 2 bases, and 11 bases stayed unmatched. The CDR3 runs 17 residues. Here the CDR3 reads CSARDWASGRPTDTQYF. The DNA for the CDR3 is TGCAGTGCTAGAGATTGGGCTAGCGGCCGTCCCACAGATACGCAGTATTTT.

This clonotype was seen repeatedly, ten times or more. V usage is TRBV5-6 and J usage is TRBJ2-3; D tentatively reads TRBD1 or TRBD2 (6 bases each). V lost 6 bases to trimming and J lost 0 bases, with 11 bases between them. CDR1 SGHDT and CDR2 YYEEEE come from the germline V gene. The CDR3 has 14 amino acids. DNA for the CDR3: TGTGCCAGCATGGGGGGCCTAAGCACAGATACGCAGTATTTT. Translation gives CASMGGLSTDTQYF.

This rearrangement joins TRBV5-1 to TRBJ2-1, with TRBD2 matching 9 bases. Losses at the gene ends were 0 bases for V and 6 bases for J; bases not matched to a gene: 4. The CDR3 totals 15 residues. Germline V gene data show CDR1 as SGHRS and CDR2 as YFSETQ. This CDR3 reads CASSLGAGGANEQFF. The CDR3 DNA is TGCGCCAGCAGCTTGGGAGCGGGGGGCGCCAATGAGCAGTTCTTC. The whole variable domain, remainder taken from reference TRBV5-1 and TRBJ2-1, is KAGVTQTPRYLIKTRGQQVTLSCSPISGHRSVSWYQQTPGQGLQFLFEYFSETQRNKGNFPGRFSGRQFSNSRSEMNVSTLELGDSALYLCASSLGAGGANEQFFGPGTRLTVL.

Ten or more counts support this clonotype. The chain employs TRBV7-3 and TRBJ2-7; TRBD2 aligns across 7 bases. CDR3 length: 15 residues. The germline V gene encodes CDR1 SGHTA and CDR2 FQGTGA. Losses at the gene ends were 4 bases for V and 6 bases for J; bases not matched to a gene: 12. The CDR3 region has the DNA TGTGCCAGCAGCTACCCCTTGGCGGGAGCGTCCGAGCAGTACTTC. Protein: CASSYPLAGASEQYF.

The genes are TRBV20-1 and TRBJ2-5; D may be TRBD1 or TRBD2 (5 bases each). Germline CDR1 reads DFQATT; CDR2 reads SNEGSKA (reference sequence). V shed 6 bases and J shed 1 base, with 18 bases lying between them. This CDR3 is 15 amino acids long. The CDR3 bases are TGCAGTGCGCCCGGAGGTGGGGCTCTCCAAGAGACCCAGTACTTC. Encoded protein: CSAPGGGALQETQYF.